These 14 T cell receptor beta chains were sequenced from one sample in a study of blood T cells in healthy people across ages. The authors ran a second PCR of about 6 to 11 cycles using a sample-barcoded 5' primer and a J-beta primer mix. TCRdb reprocessed the 5' RACE reads with MiXCR, giving one entry per CDR3 protein. Of roughly 500,000 distinct CDR3 sequences in the sample, 25% to 30% were seen once. Sequencing input: blood. All receptors come from a woman in her 70s in good health.

The chain couples TRBV5-5 to TRBJ2-5; 11 bases map to TRBD2. J gave up 6 bases and V 4 bases, and 8 bases lay outside the gene matches. The CDR3 consists of 15 residues. Looked up from germline, CDR1 is SGHKS and CDR2 is YYEKEE (reference sequence). The DNA of the CDR3 is TGTGCCAGCAGCACAACTAGCGGGGGAGCAAAGACCCAGTACTTC. Residues: CASSTTSGGAKTQYF.

The genes are TRBV20-1 and TRBJ2-5; the match to TRBD1 covers 9 bases. The closer fit of TRBJ2-7 to the DNA end suggests the J call may be wrong. CDR1 DFQATT and CDR2 SNEGSKA come from the germline V gene (reference sequence). CDR3 size: 13 residues. The CDR3 region is CSAANRGLYEQYF. The CDR3 region has the DNA TGCAGTGCTGCCAACAGGGGGCTCTACGAGCAGTACTTC.

This chain joins TRBV3-1 and TRBJ2-7; 13 nucleotides agree with TRBD2. The length of the CDR3 is 17 residues. Germline loops: CDR1 LGHDT, CDR2 YNNKEL (reference sequence). After removal of 1 base from V and 3 bases from J, the junction contained 6 bases not matched to a gene. The CDR3 DNA sequence: TGTGCCAGCAGCCAAGGACTAGCGGGGGGTTACCTCTACGAGCAGTACTTC. Its translation is CASSQGLAGGYLYEQYF.

V is TRBV6-6 and J is TRBJ2-7; tentatively, D is TRBD1 or TRBD2 (5 bases each). Between the trimmed V and J ends, which lost 5 bases and 2 bases, there was a span of 13 bases. CDR3 size: 14 residues. Germline V CDR1 and CDR2: MNHNY, SVGAGI (reference sequence). CDR3 sequence (DNA): TGTGCCAGCAGTAGTCGGGACGGTACCTACGAGCAGTACTTC. Translated: CASSSRDGTYEQYF.

Comment on this clonotype: An end of the junction does not agree with germline; a read error may underlie this. The genes are TRBV6-5 and TRBJ2-2; D may match TRBD1 or TRBD2 (5 bases each). Germline CDR1 MNHEY, CDR2 SVGAGI. The CDR3 consists of 13 residues. CDR3 sequence reads: CASRDANTGELFF. CDR3 in DNA: TGCGCCAGCAGGGACGCGAACACCGGGGAGCTGTTTTTT.

This clonotype was picked up a small number of times. This chain uses TRBV18 with TRBJ1-1, with 7 positions matching TRBD1. CDR3 length: 14 residues. From germline, CDR1 is KGHSH and CDR2 LQKENI. With V trimmed by 6 bases and J by 5 bases, 9 bases remained unmatched. CDR3 region: CASSLDRERTEAFF. The DNA of the CDR3 is TGTGCCAGCTCTCTTGACAGGGAACGAACTGAAGCTTTCTTT.

The chain recombines TRBV7-9 with TRBJ1-4; 9 bases fit TRBD1. CDR1 and CDR2 (germline): SEHNR, FQNEAQ (reference sequence). The length of the CDR3 is 16 residues. J gave up 5 bases and V 5 bases, and 9 bases lay outside the gene matches. CDR3 nucleotides: TGTGCCAGCAGCCACCGAATGGGACAGGGAAATGAAAAACTGTTTTTT. As protein: CASSHRMGQGNEKLFF. Complete variable domain (other parts from reference TRBV7-9 and TRBJ1-4): DTGVSQNPRHKITKRGQNVTFRCDPISEHNRLYWYRQTLGQGPEFLTYFQNEAQLEKSRLLSDRFSAERPKGSFSTLEIQRTEQGDSAMYLCASSHRMGQGNEKLFFGSGTQLSVL.

The chain couples TRBV7-9 to TRBJ2-1, with D unclear. The CDR3 consists of 10 residues. The germline V and J ends were trimmed by 4 bases and 13 bases, with 8 bases remaining between them. Germline CDR1 is SEHNR and CDR2 is FQNEAQ (reference sequence). The CDR3 nucleotides read TGTGCCAGCAGCTCCATCCAACAGTTCTTC. Its protein product is CASSSIQQFF.

Only a few counts were recorded for this clonotype. V is TRBV30 and J is TRBJ1-5; no firm D call. The CDR3 loop spans 13 amino acids. Trimming took 2 bases from V and 3 from J, leaving 8 bases between them. Germline CDR1 GTSNPN, CDR2 SVGIG (reference sequence). CDR3 protein: CAWSIGYNQPQHF. For the CDR3, the DNA is TGTGCCTGGAGTATCGGATACAATCAGCCCCAGCATTTT.

There are a few counts of this clonotype. The V call is TRBV20-1, the J call TRBJ2-5; 7 positions agree with TRBD1. With the DNA end fitting TRBJ2-7 better, the J assignment may be wrong. Germline V gives CDR1 DFQATT, CDR2 SNEGSKA (reference sequence). The CDR3 totals 11 residues. The CDR3 DNA reads TGCAGTGCTCAGACAGGGTTCGAGCAGTACTTC. Residues: CSAQTGFEQYF.

The gene calls are TRBV5-1 and TRBJ1-3; no clear D. The CDR3 spans 15 residues. V lost 0 bases, J lost 1 base, and 8 bases lay in between. CDR1 is SGHRS, CDR2 YFSETQ, per germline. CDR3 residues: CASSLVLGSGNTIYF. Here the CDR3 DNA reads TGCGCCAGCAGCTTGGTTTTGGGGTCTGGAAACACCATATATTTT.

Here the CDR3 reads CASSQAGQTVGEQYF. The CDR3 DNA reads TGCGCCAGCAGCCAAGCGGGACAGACCGTGGGGGAGCAGTACTTC. The chain joins TRBV4-1 to TRBJ2-5; 7 bases align to TRBD1. The CDR3 is made up of 15 amino acids. Germline V gene lookup returns CDR1 MGHRA and CDR2 YSYEKL. Trimming removed 1 base from V and 11 bases from J; junction bases left unmatched: 13.

This clonotype has only a few counts. The chain combines TRBV20-1 with TRBJ1-2; 7 bases fit TRBD1. V lost 7 bases, J lost 7 bases, and 3 bases stayed unmatched. There are 10 residues in the CDR3. Germline V gene data show CDR1 as DFQATT and CDR2 as SNEGSKA (reference sequence). This CDR3 is CSVQGGGYTF. The CDR3, as DNA: TGCAGTGTCCAGGGGGGTGGCTACACCTTC.

As to this clonotype: It may be a read error: a sequence one base away is much more abundant. J is TRBJ2-1 and V is TRBV12-3 or TRBV12-4; D uncertain. Trimming left V 3 bases short and J 8 bases short, with 5 bases between. CDR3 length: 11 amino acids. The CDR3 sequence is CASSFTDEQFF. In DNA form, the CDR3 reads TGTGCCAGCAGTTTTACGGATGAGCAGTTCTTC.